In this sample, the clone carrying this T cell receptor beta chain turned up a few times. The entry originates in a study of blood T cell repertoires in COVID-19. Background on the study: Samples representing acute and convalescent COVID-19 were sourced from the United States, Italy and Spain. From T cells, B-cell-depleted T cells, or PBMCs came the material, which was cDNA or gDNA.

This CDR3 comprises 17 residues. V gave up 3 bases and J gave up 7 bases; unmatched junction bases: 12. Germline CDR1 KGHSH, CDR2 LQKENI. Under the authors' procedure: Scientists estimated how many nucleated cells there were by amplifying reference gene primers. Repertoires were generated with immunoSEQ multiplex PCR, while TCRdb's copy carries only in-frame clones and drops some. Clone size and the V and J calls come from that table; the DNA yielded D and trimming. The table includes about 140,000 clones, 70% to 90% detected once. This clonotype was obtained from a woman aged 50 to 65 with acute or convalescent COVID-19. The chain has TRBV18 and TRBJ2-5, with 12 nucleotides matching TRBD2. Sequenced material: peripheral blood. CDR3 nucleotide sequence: TGTGCCAGCTCACCCCCGACTAGCGGGGGCCAAGGCCGGACCCAGTACTTC. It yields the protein CASSPPTSGGQGRTQYF. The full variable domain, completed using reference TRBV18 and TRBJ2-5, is NAGVMQNPRHLVRRRGQEARLRCSPMKGHSHVYWYRQLPEEGLKFMVYLQKENIIDESGMPKERFSAEFPKEGPSILRIQQVVRGDSAAYFCASSPPTSGGQGRTQYFGPGTRLLVL.